The rows below give T cell receptor beta chains drawn from one sample of a study of cytomegalovirus exposure and HLA in healthy donors. Libraries were prepared by immunoSEQ multiplex PCR; TCRdb keeps only in-frame clonotypes and omits some of them. This table holds about 130,000 clones. Sequenced: PBMCs. All receptors derive from a man aged 25-45 years in good health and CMV-seronegative. Each CDR3 is given with its conserved first and last residue. A D gene is named only where the DNA matches it firmly.

D gene	V gene	J gene	CDR3 protein	CDR3 DNA
-	TRBV28	TRBJ2-7	CASSLSGLLSYEQYF	TGTGCCAGCAGTTTATCAGGACTCTTATCCTACGAGCAGTACTTC
-	TRBV18	TRBJ1-2	CASSPPSQDYGYTF	TGTGCCAGCTCACCACCCAGTCAGGACTATGGCTACACCTTC
-	TRBV11-2	TRBJ1-1	CASSEGPNTEAFF	TGTGCCAGTAGTGAGGGCCCGAACACTGAAGCTTTCTTT
TRBD1	TRBV19	TRBJ1-5	CASSKGQGYQPQHF	TGTGCCAGTAGCAAGGGACAGGGATATCAGCCCCAGCATTTT
-	TRBV15	TRBJ2-7	CATSTQGRPDPYEQYF	TGTGCCACCAGCACCCAGGGGAGACCAGATCCCTACGAGCAGTACTTC
-	TRBV7-9	TRBJ1-2	CASSPGWEGGGYTF	TGTGCCAGCAGCCCCGGATGGGAGGGCGGGGGCTACACCTTC
TRBD1	TRBV14	TRBJ2-1	CASSHPRDRVYNEQFF	TGTGCCAGCAGCCACCCCCGGGACAGGGTTTACAATGAGCAGTTCTTC
TRBD1	TRBV27	TRBJ2-7	CASSLSRDSSYEQYF	TGTGCCAGCAGTTTATCCCGGGACAGCTCCTACGAGCAGTACTTC
-	TRBV9	TRBJ1-1	CASSVDRNTEAFF	TGTGCCAGCAGCGTGGACAGGAACACTGAAGCTTTCTTT
-	TRBV28	TRBJ1-2	CASSLGAGSGYTF	TGTGCCAGCAGTTTAGGCGCCGGGTCTGGCTACACCTTC
-	TRBV7-2	TRBJ1-2	CASSLAIVSLGGGYTF	TGTGCCAGCAGCTTAGCGATTGTAAGTCTGGGAGGAGGCTACACCTTC
-	TRBV29-1	TRBJ2-7	CSASRGYEQYF	TGCAGCGCGTCGAGGGGGTACGAGCAGTACTTC
TRBD2	TRBV30	TRBJ2-1	CAWSVTSRLGGLAGGPSYNEQFF	TGTGCCTGGAGTGTAACATCTCGGCTTGGGGGACTAGCGGGAGGCCCGTCCTACAATGAGCAGTTCTTC
-	TRBV19	TRBJ1-1	CASSLMGGNTEALF	TGTGCCAGTAGTCTCATGGGGGGTAACACTGAAGCTCTCTTT
-	TRBV19	TRBJ1-4	CASTPRAGATNEKLFF	TGTGCCAGTACTCCAAGGGCGGGGGCAACTAATGAAAAACTGTTTTTT
-	TRBV5-4	TRBJ1-2	CASSQYNRQLGYTF	TGTGCCAGCAGCCAGTACAACAGGCAACTCGGCTACACCTTC
-	TRBV14	TRBJ2-7	CASSQGSSYEQYF	TGTGCCAGCAGCCAAGGGAGCTCCTACGAGCAGTACTTC
TRBD1	TRBV30	TRBJ1-2	CAWSVLGQGGNYGYTF	TGTGCCTGGAGTGTACTGGGACAGGGAGGTAACTATGGCTACACCTTC